This section outlines one T cell receptor (beta chain) sequence together with its context. These data come from a study of human T cells and chemical hapten exposure. As to time point: patch test 1, 2 weeks after DPC sensitization. Documented treatment: therapeutic diphenylcyclopropenone sensitization with weekly scalp DPC. Sequencing started from total RNA isolated from unfractionated whole blood. TCRdb ran MiXCR on the RACE reads and lists one entry per CDR3 protein. The sample lists about 37,000 distinct CDR3 sequences, roughly 6.4% occurring once. This CDR3 contains 15 residues. The V gene lost 3 bases and the J gene lost 1 base, with 11 bases spanning the gap.

The input for sequencing was whole blood, taken in connection with sensitization to the hapten diphenylcyclopropenone (DPC). The chain has TRBV12-3 or TRBV12-4 and TRBJ2-3; D ambiguous. This TCR was recovered from a woman between 25 and 40 years old with alopecia areata. Some clones in this sample may be carry-over from other donors' samples. CDR3 sequence reads: CASSFRASGTDTQYF. CDR3 DNA: TGTGCCAGCAGTTTTCGAGCGTCGGGCACAGATACGCAGTATTTT.